The 10 T cell receptor beta chains listed next were all sequenced from one sample in a study of blood T cell repertoires in COVID-19. Generated by immunoSEQ multiplex PCR, the TCRdb table keeps only in-frame clones and is missing some. Of about 220,000 clones listed, roughly 84% are singletons. The specimen sequenced was peripheral blood. All receptors come from a woman older than 75 with acute or convalescent COVID-19.

Of note for this clone: The sample holds other DNA sequences that translate to the same CDR3. V and J are TRBV7-9 and TRBJ2-2, with 8 bases matching TRBD1. Per germline, CDR1 SEHNR and CDR2 FQNEAQ (reference sequence). The CDR3 sequence is 14 residues long. The trim removed 3 bases at V and 4 bases at J, leaving 1 base unmatched. The CDR3 protein is CASSLDRATGELFF. CDR3 bases: TGTGCCAGCAGCTTGGACAGGGCCACCGGGGAGCTGTTTTTT.

The CDR3 reads CASSLTGSQPQHF. CDR3 sequence (DNA): TGTGCCAGCAGCTTGACGGGGTCTCAGCCCCAGCATTTT. The chain is built from TRBV5-6 and TRBJ1-5; no firm D call. Trimming took off 1 base at V and 6 bases at J, with 8 bases between the two ends. This CDR3 is built from 13 residues. The V gene's germline CDR1 is SGHDT and CDR2 YYEEEE.

This chain links TRBV2 with TRBJ2-7; 8 bases are shared with TRBD2. Germline-derived CDR1 and CDR2 are SNHLY and FYNNEI. This CDR3 is built from 15 residues. Germline trimming cut 3 bases from V and 2 bases from J; bases unmatched to any gene: 6. Written as DNA, the CDR3 is TGTGCCAGCAGTGAGCATAGCGGGGCCACCTACGAGCAGTACTTC. Translated: CASSEHSGATYEQYF.

The chain recombines TRBV6-5 with TRBJ1-1; D uncertain. In germline, CDR1 is MNHEY, CDR2 SVGAGI. The CDR3 runs to 15 residues. V was cut by 0 bases and J by 1 base, with 9 bases left in between. CDR3 sequence reads: CASSYSPRRNTEAFF. The CDR3 region has the DNA TGTGCCAGCAGTTACTCACCGAGGCGGAACACTGAAGCTTTCTTT.

The rearrangement joins TRBV6-1 to TRBJ1-2; D may be TRBD1 (5 bases). The ends were cut back, 0 bases at V and 5 bases at J, with 16 bases in the middle. Germline V CDR1 and CDR2: MNHNS, SASEGT. The CDR3 is 16 amino acids. In nucleotides, the CDR3 is TGTGCCAGCAGTGAAGCAGGCGGAGGGAAGGGGTATGGCTACACCTTC. This codes for CASSEAGGGKGYGYTF.

The chain employs TRBV3-1 (or the pseudogene TRBV3-2) and TRBJ1-2, with 8 bases identical to TRBD1. The CDR3 consists of 13 residues. Germline V gives CDR1 LGHDT, CDR2 YNNKEL (reference sequence). V gave up 1 base and J gave up 7 bases; unmatched junction bases: 2. The DNA of the CDR3 is TGTGCCAGCAGCCAAGGGACAGGGAGTGGCTACACCTTC. Amino acids: CASSQGTGSGYTF.

Notes on this clone: The sample has other DNA sequences that encode this CDR3 too. The V call is TRBV4-3, the J call TRBJ1-5; possible D gene TRBD1, 6 bases. Germline values: CDR1 LGHNA, CDR2 YSLEER. This CDR3 contains 17 residues. V was trimmed by 0 bases and J by 1 base, leaving 13 bases between them. CDR3 DNA sequence: TGCGCCAGCAGCCAAGATCCACAGGGTGGGAGCAATCAGCCCCAGCATTTT. Protein product: CASSQDPQGGSNQPQHF.

The V and J genes are TRBV7-8 and TRBJ1-5; 8 positions match TRBD1. CDR1 and CDR2 from the germline V gene are SGHVS and FQNEAQ. V trimming: 5 bases; J trimming: 3 bases; junction bases outside the gene matches: 6. The CDR3 loop spans 15 amino acids. CDR3 sequence reads: CASSRGTGFNQPQHF. The CDR3 DNA follows: TGTGCCAGCAGCCGAGGGACAGGTTTCAATCAGCCCCAGCATTTT.

V and J are TRBV28 and TRBJ2-3; 8 nucleotides line up with TRBD2. Trimming at V came to 2 bases and at J to 2 bases, leaving 3 bases not matched to a gene. The germline V gene has CDR1 MDHEN and CDR2 SYDVKM. This CDR3 is built from 15 residues. The CDR3 is CASSLAGGSTDTQYF. CDR3 DNA sequence: TGTGCCAGCAGTTTAGCGGGGGGTTCCACAGATACGCAGTATTTT.

A few counts support this clone. The chain combines TRBV5-5 with TRBJ2-5, with a possible D match to TRBD2 (5 bases). The CDR3 is 14 residues long. Trimming stripped 6 bases from V and 2 bases from J, with 14 bases between. Per germline, CDR1 SGHKS and CDR2 YYEKEE (reference sequence). For the CDR3, the DNA is TGTGCCAGCAAGAACGAACCGGGACAAGAGACCCAGTACTTC. It yields the protein CASKNEPGQETQYF.